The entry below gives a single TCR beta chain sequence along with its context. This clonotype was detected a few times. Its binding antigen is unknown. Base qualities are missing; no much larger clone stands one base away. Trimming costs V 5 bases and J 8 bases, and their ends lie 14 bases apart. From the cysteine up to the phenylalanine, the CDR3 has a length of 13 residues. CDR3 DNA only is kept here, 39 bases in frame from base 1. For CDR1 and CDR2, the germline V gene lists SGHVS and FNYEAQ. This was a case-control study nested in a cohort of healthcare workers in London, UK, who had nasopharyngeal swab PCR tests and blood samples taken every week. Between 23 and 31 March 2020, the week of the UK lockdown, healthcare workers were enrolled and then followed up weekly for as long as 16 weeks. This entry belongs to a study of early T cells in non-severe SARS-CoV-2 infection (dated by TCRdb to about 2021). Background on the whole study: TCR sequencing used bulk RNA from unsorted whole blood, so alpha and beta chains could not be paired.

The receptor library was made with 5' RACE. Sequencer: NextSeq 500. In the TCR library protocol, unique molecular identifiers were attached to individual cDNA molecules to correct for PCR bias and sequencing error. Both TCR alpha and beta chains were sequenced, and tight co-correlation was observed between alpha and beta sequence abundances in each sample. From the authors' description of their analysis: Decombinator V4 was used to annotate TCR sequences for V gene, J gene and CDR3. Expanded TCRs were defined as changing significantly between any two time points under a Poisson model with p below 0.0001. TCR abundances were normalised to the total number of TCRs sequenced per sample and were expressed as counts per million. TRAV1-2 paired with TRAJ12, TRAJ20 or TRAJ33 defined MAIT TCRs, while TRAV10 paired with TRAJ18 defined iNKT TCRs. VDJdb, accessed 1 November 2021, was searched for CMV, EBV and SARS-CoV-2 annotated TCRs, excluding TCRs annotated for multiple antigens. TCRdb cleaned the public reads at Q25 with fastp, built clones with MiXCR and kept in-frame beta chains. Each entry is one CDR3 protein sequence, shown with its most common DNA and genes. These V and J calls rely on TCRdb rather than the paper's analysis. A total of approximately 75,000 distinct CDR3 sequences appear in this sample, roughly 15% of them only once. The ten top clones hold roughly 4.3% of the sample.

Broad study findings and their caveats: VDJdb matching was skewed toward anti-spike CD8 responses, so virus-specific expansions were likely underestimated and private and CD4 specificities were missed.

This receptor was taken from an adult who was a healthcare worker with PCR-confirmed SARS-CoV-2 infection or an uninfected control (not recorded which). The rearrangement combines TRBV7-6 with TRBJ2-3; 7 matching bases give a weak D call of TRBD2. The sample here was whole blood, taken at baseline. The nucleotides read TGTGCCAGCAGCCACGGAGGGGGGGCTACGCAGTATTTT. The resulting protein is CASSHGGGATQYF.